The entry below gives a single T cell receptor beta chain sequence along with its context. Its antigen is as yet unknown. The data derive from a study of T cell responses to AZD1222 COVID-19 vaccine. Notes on the study in general: At 160-218 and 743-854, vaccine-associated CD4 TCRs were dominant, and they spanned spike.

Assay used: immunoSEQ multiplex PCR; TCRdb lists only in-frame clones, some missing. The sample yields fewer than 120,000 clones, about 85% seen once. The V and J ends lost 7 bases and 4 bases respectively, with 16 bases between them. The V gene's germline CDR1 is MNHEY and CDR2 SVGAGI. This CDR3 has 14 amino acids. This clonotype originated in an adult in good health. This sample comprised peripheral blood, obtained on day 0 of AZD1222 vaccination. The chain carries TRBV6-5 and TRBJ2-5; D remains unclear. The CDR3 DNA sequence: TGTGCCAGCACAGAAGGATGGGGTGGAGAGACCCAGTACTTC. This translates into CASTEGWGGETQYF.